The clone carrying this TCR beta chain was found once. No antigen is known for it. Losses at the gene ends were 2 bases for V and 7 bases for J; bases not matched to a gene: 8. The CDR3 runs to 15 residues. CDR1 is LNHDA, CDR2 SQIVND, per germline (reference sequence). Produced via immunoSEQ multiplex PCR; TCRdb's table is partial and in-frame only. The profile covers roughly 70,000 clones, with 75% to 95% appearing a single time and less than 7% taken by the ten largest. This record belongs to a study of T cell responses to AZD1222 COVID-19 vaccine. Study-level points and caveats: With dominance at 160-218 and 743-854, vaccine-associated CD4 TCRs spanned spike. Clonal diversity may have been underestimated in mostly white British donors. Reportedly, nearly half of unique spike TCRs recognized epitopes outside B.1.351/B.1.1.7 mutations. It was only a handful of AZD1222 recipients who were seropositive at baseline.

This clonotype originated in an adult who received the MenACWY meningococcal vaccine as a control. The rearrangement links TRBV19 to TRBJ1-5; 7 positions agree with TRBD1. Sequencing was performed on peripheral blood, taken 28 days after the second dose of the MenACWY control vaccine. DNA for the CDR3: TGTGCCAGTAGTATAATCACAGGGGCGGACCAGCCCCAGCATTTT. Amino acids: CASSIITGADQPQHF.